This passage covers 25 T cell receptor beta chains from one sample sequenced in a study of shared clonotypes between healthy human individuals. Only in-frame clones appear in the TCRdb table, and some are missing; sequencing was by immunoSEQ multiplex PCR. The sample lists about 1.5 million clones, 95% to 99% seen once, with roughly 0.42% in the top ten. Source material: naive CD4+ T cells sorted from blood. This sample's subset: CD45RA+ positively selected. The receptor source for this set is a man aged 25-45 years in good health.

The genes are TRBV5-1 and TRBJ2-7, with TRBD1 matching 7 bases. The CDR3 is 15 amino acids. Germline V CDR1 and CDR2: SGHRS, YFSETQ. V was pared by 4 bases and J by 3 bases, with 10 bases of the junction left unmatched. CDR3 DNA: TGCGCCAGCAGCGATGGGACAGCGGTTAACTACGAGCAGTACTTC. Translating gives CASSDGTAVNYEQYF.

The V call is TRBV7-9, the J call TRBJ2-7, with D perhaps being TRBD1 or TRBD2 (5 bases each). Germline V lookup: CDR1 SEHNR, CDR2 FQNEAQ (reference sequence). Trimming removed 10 bases at V and 6 bases at J, with 13 bases between. This CDR3 has 11 amino acids. CDR3 loop: CATGTSPEQYF. CDR3 in DNA: TGTGCCACGGGGACGAGCCCCGAGCAGTACTTC.

This clone was seen only once. The rearrangement joins TRBV19 to TRBJ2-7, with D perhaps matching TRBD1 (5 bases). Germline V gene lookup returns CDR1 LNHDA and CDR2 SQIVND (reference sequence). V was clipped by 3 bases and J by 1 base, with 10 bases between them. This CDR3 has 14 amino acids. The CDR3 region is CASSIPGHSYEQYF. CDR3 DNA sequence: TGTGCCAGTAGTATTCCTGGACATTCCTACGAGCAGTACTTC.

As concerns this clone: Other nucleotide sequences from this sample produce the same CDR3. The chain links TRBV6-1 to TRBJ2-7; 11 bases agree with TRBD2. This CDR3 is built from 16 residues. Trimming at V came to 0 bases and at J to 1 base, leaving 2 bases not matched to a gene. Germline assignment: CDR1 MNHNS and CDR2 SASEGT. For the CDR3, the DNA is TGTGCCAGCAGTGAAGCTAGCGGGAGGGCGTCCTACGAGCAGTACTTC. Protein sequence: CASSEASGRASYEQYF.

The V and J genes are TRBV28 and TRBJ2-2, with 7 bases that match TRBD1. This CDR3 has 16 residues. Germline V lookup: CDR1 MDHEN, CDR2 SYDVKM. With 5 bases clipped from V and 1 base from J, the junction kept 7 bases outside the gene matches. Here the CDR3 DNA reads TGTGCCAGCAGTATTAGACAGGGTCAGAACACCGGGGAGCTGTTTTTT. Translated: CASSIRQGQNTGELFF.

Comments on this clone: Different DNA sequences within this sample yield the same CDR3. The genes are TRBV28 and TRBJ2-3, with no clear D. Germline V lookup: CDR1 MDHEN, CDR2 SYDVKM. CDR3 size: 13 residues. The V gene lost 5 bases and the J gene lost 1 base, with 7 bases spanning the gap. CDR3 amino acids: CASSLVGTDTQYF. CDR3 in DNA: TGTGCCAGCAGTCTGGTGGGCACAGATACGCAGTATTTT.

The chain joins TRBV29-1 to TRBJ2-1, with 9 bases lining up with TRBD2. The CDR3 extends over 18 amino acids. J lost 1 base, V lost 6 bases, and 16 bases had no gene match. CDR1 and CDR2 (germline): SQVTM, ANQGSEA. This CDR3 is CSVASRRGGGSSYNEQFF. The CDR3 DNA sequence: TGCAGCGTAGCCTCAAGGCGGGGGGGTGGTAGTTCCTACAATGAGCAGTTCTTC.

The V and J genes are TRBV28 and TRBJ2-7; D not certain. The CDR3 spans 14 residues. Germline-derived CDR1 and CDR2 are MDHEN and SYDVKM. With 6 bases removed from V and 2 bases from J, the gap between germline ends came to 14 bases. The DNA of the CDR3 is TGTGCCAGCAGCCCCGCTGCGCAAACCTACGAGCAGTACTTC. It codes for CASSPAAQTYEQYF.

The chain links TRBV18 to TRBJ1-1, with D possibly matching TRBD1 (5 bases). The CDR3 is 14 amino acids. Germline loops: CDR1 KGHSH, CDR2 LQKENI. V lost 3 bases to trimming and J lost 4 bases, with 12 bases between them. The CDR3 reads CASSPSRGSTEAFF. Written as DNA, the CDR3 is TGTGCCAGCTCACCGTCCCGGGGGTCCACTGAAGCTTTCTTT.

V is TRBV6-5 and J is TRBJ2-7; D is uncertain. The germline CDR1 and CDR2 sequences are MNHEY and SVGAGI. This CDR3 is built from 15 residues. Deletions cut 2 bases from V and 2 bases from J, with 13 bases between. CDR3 sequence reads: CASSYAADTAYEQYF. In nucleotides, the CDR3 is TGTGCCAGCAGTTACGCTGCAGACACCGCCTACGAGCAGTACTTC.

Of note for this clone: In the same sample, other DNA sequences code for this CDR3. This chain links TRBV28 with TRBJ2-1; 7 nucleotides agree with TRBD2. Germline loops: CDR1 MDHEN, CDR2 SYDVKM. The CDR3 has 15 amino acids. V shed 6 bases, J shed 0 bases, and the junction held 5 bases outside the gene matches. CDR3 region: CASRPSGYSYNEQFF. The CDR3, as DNA: TGTGCCAGCAGGCCTAGCGGATACTCCTACAATGAGCAGTTCTTC.

The J gene is TRBJ2-3, the V gene TRBV27, with 7 bases lining up with TRBD2. The CDR3 consists of 18 residues. V was pared by 2 bases and J by 6 bases, with 17 bases of the junction left unmatched. Germline V CDR1 and CDR2: MNHEY, SMNVEV (reference sequence). CDR3 in DNA: TGTGCCAGCAGTTTAACCAGCGGGAAATGGTTAGAGGTGGATACGCAGTATTTT. It encodes CASSLTSGKWLEVDTQYF.

Concerning this clone: This specimen includes other DNA sequences encoding the same CDR3. V is TRBV5-1 and J is TRBJ1-1, with D uncertain. Trimming removed 0 bases from V and 2 bases from J, with 5 bases in between. The germline CDR1 and CDR2 sequences are SGHRS and YFSETQ. This CDR3 is built from 13 residues. DNA for the CDR3: TGCGCCAGCAGCTTGGGTGCTAACACTGAAGCTTTCTTT. Translated, it gives CASSLGANTEAFF.

The V gene is TRBV7-9, the J gene TRBJ2-1; D possibly uses TRBD1 or TRBD2 (5 bases each). The V end lost 2 bases, the J end lost 5 bases, and 19 bases lay between the germline ends. The CDR3 is 17 residues long. Germline CDR1 reads SEHNR; CDR2 reads FQNEAQ (reference sequence). The CDR3 coding sequence is TGTGCCAGCAGCTTACCCATGAGAGGGGTAAAAGACAATGAGCAGTTCTTC. Residues: CASSLPMRGVKDNEQFF.

The chain joins TRBV18 to TRBJ2-3; tentatively, D is TRBD2 (5 bases). Germline assignment: CDR1 KGHSH and CDR2 LQKENI. The CDR3 spans 17 residues. With 0 bases removed from V and 2 bases from J, the gap between germline ends came to 15 bases. The CDR3 loop is CASSPPGRVPNTDTQYF. The CDR3 DNA reads as TGTGCCAGCTCACCACCTGGGCGGGTCCCTAACACAGATACGCAGTATTTT.

This rearrangement joins TRBV5-4 to TRBJ2-1; 9 nucleotides match TRBD2. CDR1 is SGHNT, CDR2 YYREEE, per germline (reference sequence). V gave up 4 bases and J gave up 5 bases; unmatched junction bases: 7. The CDR3 length is 15 residues. CDR3: CASSEDSGRHNEQFF. The DNA of the CDR3 is TGTGCCAGCAGCGAGGATAGCGGGAGACACAATGAGCAGTTCTTC.

The rearrangement uses TRBV27 and TRBJ2-1; no reliable D call. The CDR3 extends over 14 amino acids. Germline V gene data show CDR1 as MNHEY and CDR2 as SMNVEV (reference sequence). V lost 2 bases and J 6 bases, leaving 11 bases between the germline ends. The CDR3 sequence is CASSLRPAGNEQFF. The CDR3 DNA reads TGTGCCAGCAGTTTACGCCCCGCCGGCAATGAGCAGTTCTTC.

About this clone itself: This sample includes further DNA sequences coding for the same CDR3. This sequence joins TRBV5-1 and TRBJ2-7, with 7 bases fitting TRBD1. CDR3 length: 13 residues. Germline V lookup: CDR1 SGHRS, CDR2 YFSETQ. The J segment lost 2 bases and the V segment lost 4 bases, leaving 3 bases of the junction unmatched. CDR3 nucleotides: TGCGCCAGCAGCCGGGACAGCACCTACGAGCAGTACTTC. This encodes CASSRDSTYEQYF.

The chain employs TRBV7-9 and TRBJ2-1; no definite D call. The V end lost 2 bases, the J end lost 0 bases, and 20 bases lay between the germline ends. Germline CDR1 is SEHNR and CDR2 is FQNEAQ (reference sequence). The CDR3 extends over 19 amino acids. The CDR3 DNA reads as TGTGCCAGCAGCTTAATTAGCTCCCCAATTCGGAGCTCCTACAATGAGCAGTTCTTC. Protein product: CASSLISSPIRSSYNEQFF.

About this clone: Other DNA sequences from this sample encode an identical CDR3 as well. The V gene is TRBV28, the J gene TRBJ2-7, with D possibly being TRBD2 (6 bases). Germline lookup yields CDR1 MDHEN and CDR2 SYDVKM. This CDR3 spans 14 amino acids. V dropped 3 bases and J dropped 1 base, with 10 bases sitting between them. CDR3 protein: CASSLGGSSYEQYF. The CDR3 DNA reads TGTGCCAGCAGTTTGGGGGGATCTTCCTACGAGCAGTACTTC. Variable domain in full (rest from reference TRBV28 and TRBJ2-7): DVKVTQSSRYLVKRTGEKVFLECVQDMDHENMFWYRQDPGLGLRLIYFSYDVKMKEKGDIPEGYSVSREKKERFSLILESASTNQTSMYLCASSLGGSSYEQYFGPGTRLTVT.

The chain links TRBV5-6 to TRBJ2-7, with 9 bases that match TRBD2. CDR1 is SGHDT, CDR2 YYEEEE, per germline. Trimming cost V 5 bases and J 0 bases; bases outside gene matches: 6. The CDR3 sequence is 15 residues long. The CDR3 DNA reads as TGTGCCAGCAGTCAACTAGCGGGCCTCTCCTACGAGCAGTACTTC. Its translation: CASSQLAGLSYEQYF.

This rearrangement joins TRBV19 to TRBJ2-1; tentatively, D is TRBD2 (5 bases). Germline assignment: CDR1 LNHDA and CDR2 SQIVND (reference sequence). This CDR3 has 19 residues. Trimming stripped 7 bases from V and 0 bases from J, with 25 bases between. Here the CDR3 DNA reads TGTGCCAGTACCCGAGATCACTCGGGATTGCAAAGCTCCTACAATGAGCAGTTCTTC. Residues: CASTRDHSGLQSSYNEQFF.

The J gene is TRBJ2-7, the V gene TRBV10-2, with D possibly TRBD1 on 5 matching bases. CDR3 length equals 14 residues. Germline V gene data show CDR1 as WSHSY and CDR2 as SAAADI. V was cut by 6 bases and J by 0 bases, with 12 bases left in between. In DNA, the CDR3 is TGCGCCAGCAGCCGACAGCGTAGCTCCTACGAGCAGTACTTC. It specifies CASSRQRSSYEQYF.

V and J are TRBV7-9 and TRBJ1-1; D ambiguous. This CDR3 region has 13 residues. V was trimmed by 5 bases and J by 2 bases, leaving 9 bases between them. Germline values: CDR1 SEHNR, CDR2 FQNEAQ (reference sequence). The CDR3 region has the DNA TGTGCCAGCAGCCAGGCTCATAACACTGAAGCTTTCTTT. This sequence encodes CASSQAHNTEAFF.

V and J are TRBV10-3 and TRBJ1-2; D call uncertain. V was shortened by 2 bases and J by 2 bases, with 12 bases between the two germline ends. Germline CDR1 and CDR2: ENHRY and SYGVKD. The CDR3 is 15 amino acids. CDR3 sequence (DNA): TGTGCCATCAGTGAGCCCAACCGGGAAAACTATGGCTACACCTTC. As protein: CAISEPNRENYGYTF.